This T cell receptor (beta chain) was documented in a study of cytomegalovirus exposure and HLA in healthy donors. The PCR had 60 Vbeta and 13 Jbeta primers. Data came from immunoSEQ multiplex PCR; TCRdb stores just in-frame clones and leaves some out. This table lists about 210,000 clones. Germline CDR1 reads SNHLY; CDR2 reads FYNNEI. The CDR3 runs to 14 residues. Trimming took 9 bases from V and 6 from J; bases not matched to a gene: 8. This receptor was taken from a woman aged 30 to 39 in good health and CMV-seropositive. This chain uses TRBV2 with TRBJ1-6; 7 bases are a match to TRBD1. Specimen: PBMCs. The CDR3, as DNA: TGTGCCAGGCGACAGGGAACATCTAATTCACCCCTCCACTTT. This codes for CARRQGTSNSPLHF. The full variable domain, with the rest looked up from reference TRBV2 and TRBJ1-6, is EPEVTQTPSHQVTQMGQEVILRCVPISNHLYFYWYRQILGQKVEFLVSFYNNEISEKSEIFDDQFSVERPDGSNFTLKIRSTKLEDSAMYFCARRQGTSNSPLHFGNGTRLTVT.